This T cell receptor (beta chain) was observed in a study of T cell responses to AZD1222 COVID-19 vaccine. Study-level findings and limits: Unmutated variant regions reportedly attract nearly half of all spike-specific TCRs.

CDR1 and CDR2 (germline): SGDLS, YYNGEE. The V end lost 4 bases, the J end lost 3 bases, and 16 bases lay between the germline ends. The CDR3 has 16 amino acids. Remarks on this clone: Its target is unknown.

The assay was immunoSEQ multiplex PCR, and TCRdb's table has in-frame clones only and misses some. The sample consists of more than 75,000 clones, roughly nine tenths of them appearing once. Material: peripheral blood, obtained on day 0 of AZD1222 vaccination. This receptor was identified in an adult in good health. The J gene is TRBJ2-2, the V gene TRBV9; D uncertain. The CDR3 DNA reads TGTGCCAGCAGCCCCCAGGCAAATGGGGACACCGGGGAGCTGTTTTTT. This sequence encodes CASSPQANGDTGELFF.